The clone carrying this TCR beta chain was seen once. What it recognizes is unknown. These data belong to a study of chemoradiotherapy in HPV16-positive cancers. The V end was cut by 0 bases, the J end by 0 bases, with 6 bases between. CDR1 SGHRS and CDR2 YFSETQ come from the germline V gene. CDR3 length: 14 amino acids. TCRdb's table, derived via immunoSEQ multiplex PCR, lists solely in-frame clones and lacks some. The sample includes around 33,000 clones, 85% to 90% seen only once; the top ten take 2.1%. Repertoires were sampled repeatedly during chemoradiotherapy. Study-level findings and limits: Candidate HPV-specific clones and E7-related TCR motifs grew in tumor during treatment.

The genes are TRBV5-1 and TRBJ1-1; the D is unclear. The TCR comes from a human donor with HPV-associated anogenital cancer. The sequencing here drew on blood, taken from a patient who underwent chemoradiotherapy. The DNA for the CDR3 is TGCGCCAGCAGCTTGGCGGGGATGAACACTGAAGCTTTCTTT. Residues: CASSLAGMNTEAFF.